This TCR beta chain comes out of a study of blood T cell repertoires in COVID-19. Study summary: Donors in the United States, Italy and Spain gave samples during acute or convalescent COVID-19. Sample material is recorded as cDNA or gDNA derived from T cells, B-cell-depleted T cells, or PBMCs.

As handled by the study authors: Amplification from reference gene primers served as the basis for estimated nucleated cell counts. Repertoires were generated with immunoSEQ multiplex PCR, while TCRdb's copy carries only in-frame clones and drops some. The DNA gave D and trimming, while V, J and clone size come from that table. Seen here are about 250,000 clones, about 83% observed once, and the top ten hold roughly 5.5%. The germline V gene encodes CDR1 SGHRS and CDR2 YFSETQ. V lost 4 bases, J lost 1 base, and 10 bases stayed unmatched. The CDR3 length is 19 residues. The receptor's source is a human donor in a cohort sampled during active COVID-19. The V call is TRBV5-1, the J call TRBJ2-1, with 14 bases that match TRBD2. Material: peripheral blood. The CDR3 is CASSRGGLAGDWSYNEQFF. Here the CDR3 DNA reads TGCGCCAGCAGCCGGGGGGGACTAGCGGGAGACTGGTCCTACAATGAGCAGTTCTTC.